Sequencing of this T cell receptor (beta chain) was carried out in a study of T cells after yellow fever vaccination. Study details: Preparation of fractions with low cell numbers was performed using SMART-Seq v4 Ultra Low Input. General study points: A limited proportion of clonotypes was detected within both the CD4 and CD8 compartments. Abundant clonotypes from the bulk population could have been carried over as contaminants into FACS-sorted repertoires.

Germline CDR1 reads SGHDT; CDR2 reads YYEEEE. The CDR3 sequence is 16 residues long. Trimming removed 0 bases at V and 0 bases at J, with 10 bases between. Notes on this clonotype: Its specificity is not known.

MiXCR, run by TCRdb on the 5' RACE reads, gives a single entry per CDR3 protein. The top ten hold 35% to 45% of the sample, which has approximately 170,000 distinct CDR3 sequences, about 11% seen once. This clonotype was sampled from a man younger than 35 who received the YFV17D yellow fever vaccine. The specimen comprised CD8+ T cells sorted from PBMCs, sampled 15 days after the yellow fever booster vaccination. The chain has TRBV5-6 and TRBJ1-5, with TRBD1 as a possible D gene (5 bases). The CDR3 spells CASSLGWGRSNQPQHF. CDR3 in DNA: TGTGCCAGCAGCTTGGGGTGGGGACGTAGCAATCAGCCCCAGCATTTT.